Presented here are 18 T cell receptor beta chains from one specimen sequenced in a study of blood T cell repertoires in COVID-19 (dated by TCRdb to about 2020). Library preparation employed the immunoSEQ multiplex PCR assay. Drawn from immuneACCESS, this table holds only the in-frame rearrangements with V and J called that TCRdb kept. Clones are partly lost; checked studies trace under half to an unresolved V gene and leave the rest unexplained. The sample data list 200,000 to 300,000 clones, and around 90% of these were observed just once. Over 0.65% of the sample goes to the ten largest clones. Sequenced sample: peripheral blood. These receptors came from a man aged 25 to 40 with COVID-19, enrolled during active disease.

The chain joins TRBV6-1 to TRBJ2-1, with TRBD2 identical over 10 bases. The CDR3 covers 18 residues. CDR1 and CDR2 from the germline V gene are MNHNS and SASEGT. Trimming removed 1 base from V and 2 bases from J; junction bases left unmatched: 8. The CDR3 bases are TGTGCCAGCAGTGAAGAAGTCCCCGGACTAGCGGCCTACAATGAGCAGTTCTTC. This sequence encodes CASSEEVPGLAAYNEQFF.

V gene TRBV6-6 combines with J gene TRBJ1-5; no clear D. The CDR3 consists of 12 residues. Deletions cut 6 bases from V and 1 base from J, with 4 bases between. Germline values: CDR1 MNHNY, CDR2 SVGAGI (reference sequence). The CDR3 nucleotides read TGTGCCAGCAGGCAGAGCAATCAGCCCCAGCATTTT. Translation gives CASRQSNQPQHF.

The chain is built from TRBV19 and TRBJ2-4; TRBD2 might be the D (6 bases). The CDR3 is 15 residues long. Germline CDR1 LNHDA, CDR2 SQIVND (reference sequence). With 11 bases removed from V and 1 base from J, the gap between germline ends came to 18 bases. CDR3 amino acids: CACAHPAGAKNIQYF. In DNA form, the CDR3 reads TGTGCCTGCGCCCATCCCGCGGGGGCCAAAAACATTCAGTACTTC.

This chain connects TRBV5-1 to TRBJ1-1; a possible D gene is TRBD1 (6 bases). CDR3 length: 14 amino acids. The V end lost 0 bases, the J end lost 4 bases, and 10 bases lay between the germline ends. Germline values: CDR1 SGHRS, CDR2 YFSETQ. The CDR3 sequence is CASSLVTGSTEAFF. The CDR3 bases are TGCGCCAGCAGCTTGGTTACAGGGAGCACTGAAGCTTTCTTT.

The chain uses TRBV13 and TRBJ1-5, with D possibly being TRBD1 (6 bases). The V and J ends lost 3 bases and 1 base respectively, with 10 bases between them. This CDR3 spans 15 amino acids. Germline lookup yields CDR1 PRHDT and CDR2 FYEKMQ (reference sequence). CDR3 protein: CASSLSGQSNQPQHF. The CDR3 nucleotides read TGTGCCAGCAGCTTGTCCGGACAGAGCAATCAGCCCCAGCATTTT.

V is TRBV5-4 and J is TRBJ1-5; a weak D match, TRBD1 (5 bases). CDR3 size: 14 residues. Per the germline V gene, CDR1 is SGHNT and CDR2 is YYREEE (reference sequence). V was shortened by 4 bases and J by 3 bases, with 11 bases between the two germline ends. CDR3 coding DNA: TGTGCCAGCAGCATGGGACTGGACAATCAGCCCCAGCATTTT. Its protein product is CASSMGLDNQPQHF.

V gene TRBV5-4 combines with J gene TRBJ2-7; the D gene is possibly TRBD1 (5 bases). V lost 8 bases and J 0 bases, leaving 18 bases between the germline ends. The CDR3 loop spans 15 amino acids. Looked up from germline, CDR1 is SGHNT and CDR2 is YYREEE (reference sequence). DNA of the CDR3: TGTGCCAGTCGTCGTTGGGGCGCAAGCTCCTACGAGCAGTACTTC. It translates to CASRRWGASSYEQYF.

The rearrangement uses TRBV19 and TRBJ2-5, with D perhaps TRBD2 (6 bases). V lost 6 bases, J lost 3 bases, and 11 bases lay in between. Looked up from germline, CDR1 is LNHDA and CDR2 is SQIVND (reference sequence). The CDR3 is 13 amino acids. CDR3 nucleotides: TGTGCCAGTAGGATCCGCGGGGAAGAGACCCAGTACTTC. Translating it yields CASRIRGEETQYF. Complete variable domain (other parts from reference TRBV19 and TRBJ2-5): DGGITQSPKYLFRKEGQNVTLSCEQNLNHDAMYWYRQDPGQGLRLIYYSQIVNDFQKGDIAEGYSVSREKKESFPLTVTSAQKNPTAFYLCASRIRGEETQYFGPGTRLLVL.

This chain joins TRBV29-1 and TRBJ1-5; TRBD1 is a possible D gene (5 bases). The CDR3 runs 14 residues. Germline values: CDR1 SQVTM, CDR2 ANQGSEA. V was trimmed by 4 bases and J by 7 bases, leaving 17 bases between them. The CDR3 region has the DNA TGCAGCGTTGGCGGGACCGAATCTGGCCAGCCCCAGCATTTT. Its translation is CSVGGTESGQPQHF. The full variable domain, completed using reference TRBV29-1 and TRBJ1-5, is SAVISQKPSRDICQRGTSLTIQCQVDSQVTMMFWYRQQPGQSLTLIATANQGSEATYESGFVIDKFPISRPNLTFSTLTVSNMSPEDSSIYLCSVGGTESGQPQHFGDGTRLSIL.

A few counts support this clone. V is TRBV13 and J is TRBJ1-4; 10 nucleotides match TRBD1. CDR1 and CDR2 (germline): PRHDT, FYEKMQ (reference sequence). V was pared by 0 bases and J by 8 bases, with 9 bases of the junction left unmatched. CDR3 length: 17 amino acids. This CDR3 is CASSLGPGTGVQEKLFF. The CDR3 nucleotides read TGTGCCAGCAGCTTAGGTCCCGGGACAGGGGTCCAAGAAAAACTGTTTTTT.

V is TRBV29-1 and J is TRBJ1-2; no clear D. CDR1 is SQVTM, CDR2 ANQGSEA, per germline. V dropped 8 bases and J dropped 0 bases, with 13 bases sitting between them. This CDR3 contains 13 residues. DNA for the CDR3: TGCAGCTTCGGGGAAGGCCCTAACTATGGCTACACCTTC. As protein: CSFGEGPNYGYTF.

The chain is built from TRBV10-3 and TRBJ1-1; 9 bases agree with TRBD1. After removal of 9 bases from V and 0 bases from J, the junction contained 11 bases not matched to a gene. Germline loops: CDR1 ENHRY, CDR2 SYGVKD. The CDR3 is 16 amino acids. The CDR3 loop reads CAIKRTGGGMNTEAFF. The DNA of the CDR3 is TGTGCCATTAAACGAACAGGGGGCGGAATGAACACTGAAGCTTTCTTT.

V gene TRBV27 combines with J gene TRBJ1-2, with D possibly being TRBD1 (6 bases). Germline V gene sequence: CDR1 MNHEY, CDR2 SMNVEV (reference sequence). Trimming removed 4 bases from V and 0 bases from J, with 15 bases in between. This CDR3 has 16 amino acids. The CDR3 region is CASSSGGTQANYGYTF. The CDR3 coding sequence is TGTGCCAGCAGTTCAGGTGGGACACAAGCTAACTATGGCTACACCTTC.

This chain joins TRBV3-1 (or the pseudogene TRBV3-2) and TRBJ1-6; D possibly corresponds to TRBD1 (5 bases). This CDR3 comprises 15 residues. Germline CDR1 and CDR2: LGHDT and YNNKEL (reference sequence). The V gene lost 6 bases and the J gene lost 5 bases, with 14 bases spanning the gap. Written as DNA, the CDR3 is TGTGCCAGCAGAGACGAGACAGAGAATAATTCACCCCTCCACTTT. The encoded protein is CASRDETENNSPLHF.

This sequence joins TRBV5-1 and TRBJ2-2; 12 nucleotides agree with TRBD2. The CDR3 is made up of 15 amino acids. Trimming removed 4 bases from V and 4 bases from J; junction bases left unmatched: 2. From germline, CDR1 is SGHRS and CDR2 YFSETQ. CDR3: CASSKTSGGTGELFF. In DNA form, the CDR3 reads TGCGCCAGCAGCAAGACTAGCGGGGGCACCGGGGAGCTGTTTTTT.

V usage is TRBV5-5 and J usage is TRBJ2-5; D perhaps matches TRBD1 (6 bases). The germline V and J ends were trimmed by 0 bases and 9 bases, with 18 bases remaining between them. Germline CDR1 and CDR2: SGHKS and YYEKEE (reference sequence). This CDR3 has 15 amino acids. The CDR3 DNA is TGTGCCAGCAGCTTGGTTGGGGACACCCGCTGGGCCCAGTACTTC. Translated: CASSLVGDTRWAQYF.

The gene calls are TRBV28 and TRBJ2-1, with a weak D call TRBD1 (5 bases). CDR1 is MDHEN and CDR2 is SYDVKM in the germline V gene. V was shortened by 5 bases and J by 5 bases, with 10 bases between the two germline ends. The CDR3 consists of 13 residues. The CDR3, as DNA: TGTGCCAGCAGTACACAGGAGAACAATGAGCAGTTCTTC. As protein: CASSTQENNEQFF.

The chain is built from TRBV10-3 and TRBJ1-1; TRBD1 agrees at 8 bases. Trimming removed 7 bases from V and 3 bases from J; junction bases left unmatched: 4. The CDR3 is 13 amino acids. Germline CDR1 reads ENHRY; CDR2 reads SYGVKD. DNA for the CDR3: TGTGCCATCAATACGGGACAGGACACTGAAGCTTTCTTT. This encodes CAINTGQDTEAFF.